The entry that follows covers one T cell receptor beta chain sequence. Its antigen is still unknown. From germline, CDR1 is SGHKS and CDR2 YYEKEE (reference sequence). Trimming shortened V by 4 bases and J by 0 bases, and 17 bases separated the two germline ends. The CDR3 spans 18 residues. As processed by the authors: Junction-only immunoSEQ data arrived without quality scores, meaning filtering differed. Sequenced by immunoSEQ multiplex PCR; TCRdb stores in-frame clones only, minus some. D and trimming were read from the DNA, whereas the V and J calls and clone size are those reported in that table. The sample has millions of clones, roughly 92% seen once. The source of the sample is a study of shared clonotypes between healthy human individuals. Findings and limits, study-wide: Represented diversity, genetic and exposure-history alike, was limited by few donors.

The gene calls are TRBV5-5 and TRBJ1-6, with a weak D call TRBD1 (5 bases). Sample: naive CD4+ T cells sorted from blood. The subset: CD45RA+ positively selected. This receptor was obtained from a young man in good health. The CDR3 sequence: CASSPGWGGGSYNSPLHF. The DNA of the CDR3 is TGTGCCAGCAGCCCTGGGTGGGGTGGGGGCTCCTATAATTCACCCCTCCACTTT.